The clone carrying this T cell receptor (beta chain) came up many times. Its antigen is unknown. There are 17 residues in the CDR3. V was pared by 3 bases and J by 0 bases, with 8 bases of the junction left unmatched. This entry comes from a study of T cells in Graves' hyperthyroidism and ophthalmopathy. Study-wide findings and caveats: Within blood appeared most thyroid clonotypes that had expanded above 0.001.

Patients between 18 and 65 years old had hyperthyroidism, newly diagnosed and lasting under 2 months. Criteria for exclusion of patients were uncontrolled infection, other autoimmune disease, pregnancy or lactation. The diagnostic basis comprised clinical symptoms, serum thyroxine and TRAb, thyroid ultrasound and orbital computed tomography. Amplification targeted TCR beta CDR3 regions from RNA transcripts. First-round RT-PCR targeting the TCR CDR3 was performed with the HTBI primer set. MiXCR, applied by TCRdb to the multiplex PCR reads, yields one record per CDR3 protein. The data contain around 700,000 distinct CDR3 sequences, around 19% of them singletons.

The sequence derives from a woman aged 45 to 65 with Graves' hyperthyroidism that later progressed to Graves' ophthalmopathy. This chain connects TRBV12-3 or TRBV12-4 to TRBJ2-1; 7 bases align to TRBD1. Sample: blood. CDR3 loop: CASSFLGQPSSYNEQFF. For the CDR3, the DNA is TGTGCCAGCAGTTTCCTGGGACAGCCGAGCTCCTACAATGAGCAGTTCTTC.